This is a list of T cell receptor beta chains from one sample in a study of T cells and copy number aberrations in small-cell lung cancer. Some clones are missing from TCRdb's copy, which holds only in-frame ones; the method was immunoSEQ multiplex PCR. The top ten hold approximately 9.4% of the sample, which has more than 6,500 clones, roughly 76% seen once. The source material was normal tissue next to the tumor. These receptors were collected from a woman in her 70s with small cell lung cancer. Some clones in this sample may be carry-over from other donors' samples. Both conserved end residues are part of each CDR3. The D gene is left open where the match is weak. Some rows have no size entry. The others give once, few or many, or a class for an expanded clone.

cdr3_nt: TGTGCCAGCAGCGTAGATTCTGCCAGCACAGATACGCAGTATTTT
cdr3_aa: CASSVDSASTDTQYF
d_call: -
clone_size: -
v_call: TRBV9
cdr3_length: 15
j_call: TRBJ2-3

cdr3_nt: TGTGCCAGTAGTGTGGGGGGCAATGGCTACACCTTC
cdr3_aa: CASSVGGNGYTF
d_call: -
clone_size: -
v_call: TRBV19
cdr3_length: 12
j_call: TRBJ1-2

cdr3_nt: TGCGCCAGCATGGTGAGCGGGAGAAGGCAAGAGACCCAGTACTTC
cdr3_aa: CASMVSGRRQETQYF
d_call: TRBD2
clone_size: -
v_call: TRBV5-1
cdr3_length: 15
j_call: TRBJ2-5

cdr3_nt: TGTGCCAGTAGTGCGACTAGCGGGAGGGCGGAGCAGTACTTC
cdr3_aa: CASSATSGRAEQYF
d_call: TRBD2
clone_size: -
v_call: TRBV19
cdr3_length: 14
j_call: TRBJ2-7

cdr3_nt: TGTGCCAGCAGCGGACTAGCGGAGATTTACAATGAGCAGTTCTTC
cdr3_aa: CASSGLAEIYNEQFF
d_call: TRBD2
clone_size: -
v_call: TRBV5-6
cdr3_length: 15
j_call: TRBJ2-1

cdr3_nt: TGTGCCAGCAGCGCCCAGGGGTTCGACTACGAGCAGTACTTC
cdr3_aa: CASSAQGFDYEQYF
d_call: -
clone_size: few
v_call: TRBV9
cdr3_length: 14
j_call: TRBJ2-7

cdr3_nt: TGTGCCAGCAGTCCCACCCTCGGGGGACCCAAGGTGGATACGCAGTATTTT
cdr3_aa: CASSPTLGGPKVDTQYF
d_call: -
clone_size: -
v_call: TRBV27
cdr3_length: 17
j_call: TRBJ2-3

cdr3_nt: TGCGTCAGCAGCCCCGGGGAACTTACCGAGCAGTACTTC
cdr3_aa: CVSSPGELTEQYF
d_call: -
clone_size: -
v_call: TRBV5-1
cdr3_length: 13
j_call: TRBJ2-7

cdr3_nt: TGCGCCAGCAGCCAGGACAGGGACAGGGGGCGTGAAAACACCATATATTTT
cdr3_aa: CASSQDRDRGRENTIYF
d_call: TRBD1
clone_size: -
v_call: TRBV4-1
cdr3_length: 17
j_call: TRBJ1-3

cdr3_nt: TGTGCCAGCTCACCACCGGGGGGACCACATAACTATGGCTACACCTTC
cdr3_aa: CASSPPGGPHNYGYTF
d_call: -
clone_size: -
v_call: TRBV18
cdr3_length: 16
j_call: TRBJ1-2

cdr3_nt: TGTGCCTGGAGTGTACCCTGGGCAGGGGGCATTGGGGCCAACGTCCTGACTTTC
cdr3_aa: CAWSVPWAGGIGANVLTF
d_call: TRBD1
clone_size: -
v_call: TRBV30
cdr3_length: 18
j_call: TRBJ2-6

cdr3_nt: TGCGCCAGCAGCTTGGGGCAGGGGGCGAGCACTGAAGCTTTCTTT
cdr3_aa: CASSLGQGASTEAFF
d_call: TRBD1
clone_size: -
v_call: TRBV5-1
cdr3_length: 15
j_call: TRBJ1-1

cdr3_nt: TGTGCCAGCAGCACCGGGACTCCGTGGCACCAGTACTTC
cdr3_aa: CASSTGTPWHQYF
d_call: -
clone_size: -
v_call: TRBV7-2
cdr3_length: 13
j_call: TRBJ2-5

cdr3_nt: TGTGCCAGTAGTATAGAAGGGGTCGCCACTGAAGCTTTCTTT
cdr3_aa: CASSIEGVATEAFF
d_call: -
clone_size: -
v_call: TRBV19
cdr3_length: 14
j_call: TRBJ1-1

cdr3_nt: TGCGCCAGCAGAAAGGACAGGAACACTGAAGCTTTCTTT
cdr3_aa: CASRKDRNTEAFF
d_call: -
clone_size: -
v_call: TRBV10-1
cdr3_length: 13
j_call: TRBJ1-1

cdr3_nt: TGCGCCAGCAGCGGCTCCTACAATGAGCAGTTCTTC
cdr3_aa: CASSGSYNEQFF
d_call: -
clone_size: -
v_call: TRBV5-1
cdr3_length: 12
j_call: TRBJ2-1

cdr3_nt: TGTGCCAGCAGCAACTTACAGGGCGGGGAGCAGTACTTC
cdr3_aa: CASSNLQGGEQYF
d_call: -
clone_size: -
v_call: TRBV7-2
cdr3_length: 13
j_call: TRBJ2-7

cdr3_nt: TGTGCCAGCAGCTTGTATGGGGAGGCCTCTGGAAACACCATATATTTT
cdr3_aa: CASSLYGEASGNTIYF
d_call: -
clone_size: -
v_call: TRBV5-4
cdr3_length: 16
j_call: TRBJ1-3

cdr3_nt: TGTGCCAGCAGCCCTATAGCGGGAGGAGGCAGTGAGCAGTTCTTC
cdr3_aa: CASSPIAGGGSEQFF
d_call: TRBD2
clone_size: -
v_call: TRBV7-2
cdr3_length: 15
j_call: TRBJ2-1

cdr3_nt: TGTGCCAGCAGCCTTACCAGCGACCCGGGAACCGGGGAGCTGTTTTTT
cdr3_aa: CASSLTSDPGTGELFF
d_call: -
clone_size: -
v_call: TRBV11-2
cdr3_length: 16
j_call: TRBJ2-2

cdr3_nt: TGTGCCAGCAGTTTGGTAGCGGGAGTGGACAATGAGCAGTTCTTC
cdr3_aa: CASSLVAGVDNEQFF
d_call: TRBD2
clone_size: -
v_call: TRBV6-5
cdr3_length: 15
j_call: TRBJ2-1

cdr3_nt: TGTGCCAGCAACTTCGGGAGCGGGAGGTTCGTTCGGGACGAGCAGTACTTC
cdr3_aa: CASNFGSGRFVRDEQYF
d_call: TRBD2
clone_size: -
v_call: TRBV5-5
cdr3_length: 17
j_call: TRBJ2-7

cdr3_nt: TGTGCCAGCAGCGTCCTTGGCACAGATACGCAGTATTTT
cdr3_aa: CASSVLGTDTQYF
d_call: -
clone_size: -
v_call: TRBV9
cdr3_length: 13
j_call: TRBJ2-3

cdr3_nt: TGCGCCAGCAACAGGGAGGGGGAGCAGTACTTC
cdr3_aa: CASNREGEQYF
d_call: -
clone_size: once
v_call: TRBV5-1
cdr3_length: 11
j_call: TRBJ2-7

cdr3_nt: TGTGCCAGCAGCTATGCGTCGGGGAGCACAGATACGCAGTATTTT
cdr3_aa: CASSYASGSTDTQYF
d_call: -
clone_size: few
v_call: TRBV7-3
cdr3_length: 15
j_call: TRBJ2-3

cdr3_nt: TGTGCCAGCTCACCCACCCTATTCACAGGGAGATTCTACAATGAGCAGTTCTTC
cdr3_aa: CASSPTLFTGRFYNEQFF
d_call: -
clone_size: -
v_call: TRBV18
cdr3_length: 18
j_call: TRBJ2-1

cdr3_nt: TGTGCCAGTATGCGGAACACTGAAGCTTTCTTT
cdr3_aa: CASMRNTEAFF
d_call: -
clone_size: -
v_call: TRBV19
cdr3_length: 11
j_call: TRBJ1-1

cdr3_nt: TGTGCCAGCAGTTTATTGGCTAGCGGGAGGGTTCTTGGTGGCACAGATACGCAGTATTTT
cdr3_aa: CASSLLASGRVLGGTDTQYF
d_call: TRBD2
clone_size: few
v_call: TRBV28
cdr3_length: 20
j_call: TRBJ2-3

cdr3_nt: TGTGCCAGCAGCTCCCGAGGCGGCGCAATCTACGAGCAGTACTTC
cdr3_aa: CASSSRGGAIYEQYF
d_call: -
clone_size: -
v_call: TRBV7-2
cdr3_length: 15
j_call: TRBJ2-7

cdr3_nt: TGTGCCAGCAGCCCTGGGACAGCGTCTAATGAAAAACTGTTTTTT
cdr3_aa: CASSPGTASNEKLFF
d_call: TRBD1
clone_size: large
v_call: TRBV9
cdr3_length: 15
j_call: TRBJ1-4

cdr3_nt: TGTGCCAGCAGAAGGGACAGGAATCAGCCCCAGCATTTT
cdr3_aa: CASRRDRNQPQHF
d_call: TRBD1
clone_size: -
v_call: TRBV28
cdr3_length: 13
j_call: TRBJ1-5

cdr3_nt: TGCGCCAGCAGTCAAAACCCTAGCGGGAAATACGAGCAGTACTTC
cdr3_aa: CASSQNPSGKYEQYF
d_call: TRBD2
clone_size: -
v_call: TRBV5-1
cdr3_length: 15
j_call: TRBJ2-7